The 30 T cell receptor beta chains below all came from one sample that was sequenced in a study of shared clonotypes between healthy human individuals. TCRdb's copy holds only in-frame clones and misses some; the assay was immunoSEQ multiplex PCR. The data hold about 2.5 million clones, with roughly 90% observed a single time. The sample was naive CD4+ T cells from PBMCs. Subset of the sample: CD45RA+ positively selected. The receptor source for this set is a young man in good health. Some clones in this sample may be carry-over from other donors' samples.

This clone came up once. This chain's CDR3 is CASSLAGEGYEQYF. Here the CDR3 DNA reads TGCGCCAGCAGCCTAGCGGGAGAGGGCTACGAGCAGTACTTC. J is TRBJ2-7 and V is TRBV5-1, with 10 positions matching TRBD2. Germline V gives CDR1 SGHRS, CDR2 YFSETQ. The CDR3 covers 14 residues. Trimming removed 4 bases from V and 3 bases from J; junction bases left unmatched: 4. Based on the CDR3 plus reference TRBV5-1 and TRBJ2-7, the full variable domain is KAGVTQTPRYLIKTRGQQVTLSCSPISGHRSVSWYQQTPGQGLQFLFEYFSETQRNKGNFPGRFSGRQFSNSRSEMNVSTLELGDSALYLCASSLAGEGYEQYFGPGTRLTVT.

This clone was counted a few times. V and J are TRBV2 and TRBJ1-1; TRBD1 might be the D (5 bases). The CDR3 is 14 amino acids. Trimming took off 5 bases at V and 0 bases at J, with 10 bases between the two ends. Germline V gene lookup returns CDR1 SNHLY and CDR2 FYNNEI. CDR3 amino acids: CASSPPGLNTEAFF. CDR3 in DNA: TGTGCCAGCAGTCCTCCGGGGCTGAACACTGAAGCTTTCTTT. Full variable domain (missing parts from reference TRBV2 and TRBJ1-1): EPEVTQTPSHQVTQMGQEVILRCVPISNHLYFYWYRQILGQKVEFLVSFYNNEISEKSEIFDDQFSVERPDGSNFTLKIRSTKLEDSAMYFCASSPPGLNTEAFFGQGTRLTVV.

The rearrangement joins TRBV29-1 to TRBJ2-5, with unresolved D. The germline CDR1 and CDR2 sequences are SQVTM and ANQGSEA. CDR3 length: 13 amino acids. Trimming removed 6 bases from V and 0 bases from J, with 11 bases in between. CDR3 region: CSVGRVDQETQYF. In DNA, the CDR3 is TGCAGCGTGGGTAGGGTTGACCAAGAGACCCAGTACTTC.

CDR3 sequence: CASSPGTGGFYGYTF. The DNA of the CDR3 is TGTGCCAGCAGCCCAGGGACAGGGGGGTTCTATGGCTACACCTTC. The V and J genes are TRBV6-5 and TRBJ1-2; 11 bases are a match to TRBD1. V was pared by 6 bases and J by 4 bases, with 7 bases of the junction left unmatched. The CDR3 covers 15 residues. The V gene's germline CDR1 is MNHEY and CDR2 SVGAGI.

The chain joins TRBV4-1 to TRBJ2-2; no definite D call. V shed 5 bases and J shed 2 bases, with 12 bases lying between them. CDR1 is MGHRA and CDR2 is YSYEKL in the germline V gene. The CDR3 totals 15 residues. Here the CDR3 reads CASSVWSGNTGELFF. In DNA, the CDR3 is TGCGCCAGCAGCGTCTGGTCCGGAAACACCGGGGAGCTGTTTTTT.

This clone was recorded a few times. The V gene is TRBV14, the J gene TRBJ2-1, with a possible D match to TRBD1 (5 bases). Germline V gene data show CDR1 as SGHDN and CDR2 as FVKESK. V gave up 4 bases and J gave up 7 bases, with 11 bases separating them. This CDR3 has 13 residues. The chain's CDR3 is CASSRQLWNEQFF. The CDR3 DNA sequence: TGTGCCAGCAGCCGACAGCTTTGGAATGAGCAGTTCTTC.

V usage is TRBV18 and J usage is TRBJ2-2; 8 bases are shared with TRBD1. The V gene end was trimmed by 0 bases and the J gene end by 3 bases; junction bases not matched to a gene: 3. This CDR3 is 16 amino acids long. In germline, CDR1 is KGHSH, CDR2 LQKENI. The DNA for the CDR3 is TGTGCCAGCTCACCACCGGGGGGACAGGACACCGGGGAGCTGTTTTTT. It codes for CASSPPGGQDTGELFF. Based on the CDR3 plus reference TRBV18 and TRBJ2-2, the full variable domain is NAGVMQNPRHLVRRRGQEARLRCSPMKGHSHVYWYRQLPEEGLKFMVYLQKENIIDESGMPKERFSAEFPKEGPSILRIQQVVRGDSAAYFCASSPPGGQDTGELFFGEGSRLTVL.

This chain uses TRBV7-9 with TRBJ1-2; TRBD1 aligns across 7 bases. CDR3 size: 14 residues. CDR1 is SEHNR, CDR2 FQNEAQ, per germline (reference sequence). V trimming: 2 bases; J trimming: 8 bases; junction bases outside the gene matches: 8. CDR3 region: CASSLIEGAHGYTF. The CDR3 bases are TGTGCCAGCAGCTTAATTGAGGGGGCGCACGGCTACACCTTC.

The chain combines TRBV28 with TRBJ1-4, with D unresolved. The CDR3 consists of 14 residues. Looked up from germline, CDR1 is MDHEN and CDR2 is SYDVKM. V was pared by 3 bases and J by 4 bases, with 9 bases between. The chain's CDR3 is CASSFSYGNEKLFF. The DNA of the CDR3 is TGTGCCAGCAGTTTTTCTTACGGTAATGAAAAACTGTTTTTT.

The rearrangement joins TRBV7-8 to TRBJ2-7, with D perhaps assigned TRBD1 or TRBD2 (5 bases each). Trimming pared 4 bases from V and 6 bases from J, leaving 19 bases between. The CDR3 has 15 amino acids. In germline, CDR1 is SGHVS, CDR2 FQNEAQ. The CDR3 DNA is TGTGCCAGCAGCTGGGGACGGCTGGCGGTTGTCGAGCAGTACTTC. Its protein is CASSWGRLAVVEQYF.

This chain links TRBV5-1 with TRBJ2-7; TRBD1 agrees at 9 bases. Germline assignment: CDR1 SGHRS and CDR2 YFSETQ. The CDR3 is 18 residues long. After removal of 1 base from V and 2 bases from J, the junction contained 13 bases not matched to a gene. CDR3 residues: CASSLMGGQGGGTYEQYF. As DNA, the CDR3 is TGCGCCAGCAGCTTGATGGGGGGACAGGGAGGTGGCACCTACGAGCAGTACTTC.

The gene calls are TRBV5-1 and TRBJ1-1; 8 bases are a match to TRBD1. Germline trimming cut 0 bases from V and 5 bases from J; bases unmatched to any gene: 6. Germline values: CDR1 SGHRS, CDR2 YFSETQ. The CDR3 covers 15 residues. In DNA, the CDR3 is TGCGCCAGCAGCTTGGGAGGACAGGGATGGACTGAAGCTTTCTTT. Translation: CASSLGGQGWTEAFF.

The rearrangement links TRBV7-9 to TRBJ2-4, with D hard to call. V lost 2 bases, J lost 4 bases, and 12 bases lay in between. Germline V gene sequence: CDR1 SEHNR, CDR2 FQNEAQ (reference sequence). The CDR3 runs to 15 residues. This CDR3 reads CASSLLQEPKNIQYF. DNA for the CDR3: TGTGCCAGCAGCTTATTGCAGGAACCTAAAAACATTCAGTACTTC. Filled out from reference TRBV7-9 and TRBJ2-4, the complete variable domain reads DTGVSQNPRHKITKRGQNVTFRCDPISEHNRLYWYRQTLGQGPEFLTYFQNEAQLEKSRLLSDRFSAERPKGSFSTLEIQRTEQGDSAMYLCASSLLQEPKNIQYFGAGTRLSVL.

The table lists this clone with a few counts. This chain connects TRBV19 to TRBJ2-7, with TRBD1 identical over 10 bases. Germline V gene lookup returns CDR1 LNHDA and CDR2 SQIVND (reference sequence). The J segment lost 1 base and the V segment lost 6 bases, leaving 9 bases of the junction unmatched. The CDR3 spans 16 residues. The CDR3: CASRDERGQGSYEQYF. The CDR3 DNA reads TGTGCCAGTAGGGACGAGAGGGGACAGGGGTCCTACGAGCAGTACTTC. Supplemented by reference TRBV19 and TRBJ2-7, the full variable domain reads DGGITQSPKYLFRKEGQNVTLSCEQNLNHDAMYWYRQDPGQGLRLIYYSQIVNDFQKGDIAEGYSVSREKKESFPLTVTSAQKNPTAFYLCASRDERGQGSYEQYFGPGTRLTVT.

About this clone itself: Other DNA sequences in the same sample also yield this CDR3. The chain couples TRBV18 to TRBJ2-1; D remains ambiguous. CDR3 length equals 13 residues. V lost 3 bases to trimming and J lost 3 bases, with 6 bases between them. CDR1 and CDR2 from the germline V gene are KGHSH and LQKENI. CDR3 DNA sequence: TGTGCCAGCTCACCGGAATTCTACAATGAGCAGTTCTTC. Protein product: CASSPEFYNEQFF.

The rearrangement links TRBV28 to TRBJ2-7; TRBD2 agrees at 11 bases. CDR1 is MDHEN and CDR2 is SYDVKM in the germline V gene. This CDR3 spans 15 amino acids. Trimming at V came to 3 bases and at J to 7 bases, leaving 8 bases not matched to a gene. Here the CDR3 DNA reads TGTGCCAGCAGTTTTCTAGCGGGAGGATATGGGGAGCAGTACTTC. Protein sequence: CASSFLAGGYGEQYF.

The chain employs TRBV5-1 and TRBJ1-2; D may be TRBD1 (6 bases). The germline V gene encodes CDR1 SGHRS and CDR2 YFSETQ. The CDR3 consists of 13 residues. Trimming stripped 0 bases from V and 5 bases from J, with 8 bases between. CDR3 nucleotides: TGCGCCAGCAGCTTGGGACAGGAATATGGCTACACCTTC. Its protein is CASSLGQEYGYTF.

This clone was observed a few times. The V call is TRBV5-1, the J call TRBJ1-4; D is uncertain. Trimming shortened V by 5 bases and J by 4 bases, and 9 bases separated the two germline ends. Germline CDR1 reads SGHRS; CDR2 reads YFSETQ. This CDR3 has 13 residues. DNA of the CDR3: TGCGCCAGCAGTCATGAGCGTAATGAAAAACTGTTTTTT. This codes for CASSHERNEKLFF.

Turning to this clone: Other nucleotide sequences in the sample specify the same CDR3. The chain combines TRBV7-2 with TRBJ1-1; D possibly corresponds to TRBD1 (5 bases). The V gene's germline CDR1 is SGHTA and CDR2 FQGNSA. The CDR3 spans 14 residues. V lost 1 base, J lost 2 bases, and 8 bases lay in between. The CDR3 sequence is CASSLVGANTEAFF. CDR3 coding DNA: TGTGCCAGCAGCTTAGTTGGGGCCAACACTGAAGCTTTCTTT.

This clone has only one observation. V gene TRBV5-4 combines with J gene TRBJ2-2; 9 nucleotides line up with TRBD1. The V and J ends lost 6 bases and 1 base, in that order; junction bases with no gene match: 13. This CDR3 is built from 18 residues. Per the germline V gene, CDR1 is SGHNT and CDR2 is YYREEE (reference sequence). The CDR3 bases are TGTGCCAGCACCCCGGGAACCCCGGGACAGGGGAACACCGGGGAGCTGTTTTTT. Encoded protein: CASTPGTPGQGNTGELFF.

V gene TRBV7-3 combines with J gene TRBJ2-3, with D possibly TRBD1 on 6 matching bases. CDR1 and CDR2 from the germline V gene are SGHTA and FQGTGA. The length of the CDR3 is 14 residues. The germline V and J ends were trimmed by 4 bases and 7 bases, with 15 bases remaining between them. The CDR3 coding sequence is TGTGCCAGCAGCTCTCCCGGACAGTCGCATACGCAGTATTTT. Protein product: CASSSPGQSHTQYF.

The chain combines TRBV18 with TRBJ1-1; 8 bases fit TRBD1. The CDR3 runs to 17 residues. Germline V gene sequence: CDR1 KGHSH, CDR2 LQKENI. The V and J ends lost 1 base and 0 bases, in that order; junction bases with no gene match: 7. CDR3 sequence: CASSPLAGQALNTEAFF. In nucleotides, the CDR3 is TGTGCCAGCTCACCACTTGCGGGACAGGCCTTGAACACTGAAGCTTTCTTT.

The chain carries TRBV13 and TRBJ2-7; a possible D gene is TRBD1 (6 bases). V was clipped by 4 bases and J by 6 bases, with 16 bases between them. Germline V lookup: CDR1 PRHDT, CDR2 FYEKMQ (reference sequence). The CDR3 runs 14 residues. CDR3 amino acids: CASSSIGDKSEQYF. The CDR3 nucleotides read TGTGCCAGCAGCTCAATAGGGGACAAGAGCGAGCAGTACTTC.

The chain combines TRBV7-2 with TRBJ2-2; D might be TRBD1 or TRBD2, each matching 5 bases. CDR3 length: 17 amino acids. Germline V gene lookup returns CDR1 SGHTA and CDR2 FQGNSA. V was trimmed by 4 bases and J by 0 bases, leaving 15 bases between them. For the CDR3, the DNA is TGTGCCAGCAGCTCCTCGGGACCCTGGGCGAACACCGGGGAGCTGTTTTTT. Translation gives CASSSSGPWANTGELFF.

This chain connects TRBV5-6 to TRBJ2-1; D is possibly TRBD2 (6 bases). The V and J ends lost 0 bases and 2 bases respectively, with 12 bases between them. Germline CDR1 reads SGHDT; CDR2 reads YYEEEE. The CDR3 sequence is 16 residues long. CDR3 residues: CASSLVQGLAYNEQFF. CDR3 DNA: TGTGCCAGCAGCTTGGTGCAGGGACTCGCCTACAATGAGCAGTTCTTC.

This sequence joins TRBV7-9 and TRBJ2-7; D perhaps matches TRBD1 (5 bases). Germline CDR1 reads SEHNR; CDR2 reads FQNEAQ (reference sequence). The CDR3 contains 15 residues. Trimming stripped 4 bases from V and 3 bases from J, with 16 bases between. The CDR3 DNA follows: TGTGCCAGCAGCTACTTGACCCGGCAGGGCTACGAGCAGTACTTC. This translates into CASSYLTRQGYEQYF.

V usage is TRBV5-1 and J usage is TRBJ1-1; perhaps TRBD1 as D (5 bases). CDR1 and CDR2 from the germline V gene are SGHRS and YFSETQ. The CDR3 is 15 residues long. V lost 0 bases and J 5 bases, leaving 14 bases between the germline ends. The CDR3 region is CASSLGLGGATEAFF. CDR3 DNA sequence: TGCGCCAGCAGCTTGGGTCTCGGGGGTGCAACTGAAGCTTTCTTT.

This chain connects TRBV28 to TRBJ2-7, with TRBD1 identical over 8 bases. The V gene's germline CDR1 is MDHEN and CDR2 SYDVKM. This CDR3 has 16 amino acids. V lost 4 bases to trimming and J lost 6 bases; unmatched junction nucleotides: 14. CDR3: CASSSDQGARTSEQYF. CDR3 bases: TGTGCCAGCAGTTCCGACCAGGGGGCGCGGACGTCCGAGCAGTACTTC.

This sequence joins TRBV4-1 and TRBJ1-3; no firm D call. Germline V gene sequence: CDR1 MGHRA, CDR2 YSYEKL. The CDR3 extends over 18 amino acids. Trimming pared 1 base from V and 7 bases from J, leaving 23 bases between. Here the CDR3 DNA reads TGCGCCAGCAGCCAAGGTCGGGCTACGGGCCAGGAAGGGAACACCATATATTTT. Residues: CASSQGRATGQEGNTIYF.

The chain has TRBV11-3 and TRBJ2-7; D possibly corresponds to TRBD1 (6 bases). With 2 bases removed from V and 3 bases from J, the gap between germline ends came to 11 bases. The CDR3 length is 14 residues. The germline gives CDR1 SGHNT, CDR2 YENEEA. This CDR3 is CASSLSGTSYEQYF. CDR3 coding DNA: TGTGCCAGCAGCTTATCTGGGACAAGCTACGAGCAGTACTTC.